Below are 27 T cell receptor beta chains sequenced from a single sample in a study of regulatory T cells in long-lasting Graves disease. Time point here: newly diagnosed GD, antithyroid drugs for less than 3 months. With RNA extracted from PBMCs as input, the TCR library was made. Both iRepertoire HTBI primers and Arm-PCR of CDR3 regions were used to build the TCR beta libraries. TCRdb reanalysed the multiplex PCR reads using MiXCR and keeps one entry per CDR3 protein. The sample yields under 400,000 distinct CDR3 sequences, 16% seen once. These data were also filed under a second study, of T cells in Graves' hyperthyroidism and ophthalmopathy.

Sequencing used peripheral blood mononuclear cells (PBMCs), obtained at new diagnosis, from a patient treated with antithyroid drugs. These receptors were obtained from a man in his forties with Graves disease.

A word on this clonotype: Mismatch with germline at one junction end may stem from a read error. The V and J genes are TRBV10-2 and TRBJ2-2, with 8 bases that match TRBD1. The CDR3 totals 18 residues. Germline loops: CDR1 WSHSY, CDR2 SAAADI. CDR3 sequence (DNA): TGCGCCAGCAGTGAGTCGGTTCGGACAGGGAAAAACACCGGAGAGCTGTTTTTT. Its protein product is CASSESVRTGKNTGELFF.

The table lists this clonotype with many counts. This sequence joins TRBV28 and TRBJ1-5, with 7 bases fitting TRBD1. Germline lookup yields CDR1 MDHEN and CDR2 SYDVKM. The CDR3 extends over 15 amino acids. J was trimmed by 0 bases and V by 6 bases; bases with no gene match: 5. The CDR3 sequence is CASSGTAYSNQPQHF. The CDR3 region has the DNA TGTGCCAGCAGCGGGACAGCGTATAGCAATCAGCCCCAGCATTTT.

This clonotype was seen at least ten times. The chain joins TRBV28 to TRBJ2-7; TRBD2 might be the D (6 bases). The CDR3 length is 14 residues. V was cut by 3 bases and J by 2 bases, with 11 bases left in between. Germline V gene lookup returns CDR1 MDHEN and CDR2 SYDVKM. Written as DNA, the CDR3 is TGTGCCAGCAGTTTGTTGCGGGGTACCTACGAGCAGTACTTC. Amino acids: CASSLLRGTYEQYF.

This clonotype was observed a handful of times. The chain employs TRBV4-1 and TRBJ2-7, with D perhaps matching TRBD1 (6 bases). The CDR3 consists of 15 residues. V lost 1 base and J 3 bases, leaving 13 bases between the germline ends. In germline, CDR1 is MGHRA, CDR2 YSYEKL. This chain's CDR3 is CASSQVYRADYEQYF. CDR3 nucleotides: TGCGCCAGCAGCCAAGTCTACAGGGCGGACTACGAGCAGTACTTC.

V usage is TRBV4-2 and J usage is TRBJ2-2; 12 bases fit TRBD2. This CDR3 has 17 amino acids. The germline gives CDR1 LGHNA, CDR2 YNFKEQ. Trimming at V came to 6 bases and at J to 1 base, leaving 6 bases not matched to a gene. The CDR3 is CASRRSTSGGNTGELFF. In nucleotides, the CDR3 is TGTGCCAGCAGACGATCGACTAGCGGGGGGAACACCGGGGAGCTGTTTTTT.

With regard to this clonotype: A far larger clone differs by one base, so this is likely a read error. This chain links TRBV12-3 or TRBV12-4 with TRBJ2-3, with D tentatively TRBD1 (6 bases). The CDR3 contains 15 residues. The CDR3: CASSFGQPVTDTQCF. The CDR3 DNA reads TGTGCCAGCAGTTTCGGACAGCCAGTCACAGATACGCAGTGTTTT.

This clonotype occurred a few times. The rearrangement links TRBV7-9 to TRBJ2-3, with 7 nucleotides matching TRBD1. Germline CDR1 is SEHNR and CDR2 is FQNEAQ (reference sequence). The junction had 14 bases not matched to a gene; V was cut back by 6 bases and J by 5 bases. The CDR3 contains 16 residues. CDR3 region: CASSYNRGPWGDTQYF. The CDR3 bases are TGTGCCAGCAGTTATAACAGGGGCCCATGGGGAGATACGCAGTATTTT.

The sample holds many counts of this clonotype. The rearrangement uses TRBV2 and TRBJ2-5, with TRBD1 identical over 7 bases. The CDR3 runs 12 residues. Germline V gene lookup returns CDR1 SNHLY and CDR2 FYNNEI. V lost 7 bases to trimming and J lost 3 bases; unmatched junction nucleotides: 2. The CDR3 spells CASKDREETQYF. The CDR3 DNA reads TGTGCCAGCAAAGACAGGGAAGAGACCCAGTACTTC.

In its sample, this clonotype was seen many times. V is TRBV11-2 and J is TRBJ2-7; a weak D match, TRBD1 (5 bases). From germline, CDR1 is SGHAT and CDR2 FQNNGV. V lost 0 bases and J 6 bases, leaving 12 bases between the germline ends. This CDR3 has 14 residues. CDR3 sequence reads: CASSLEVWQGEQYF. In nucleotides, the CDR3 is TGTGCCAGCAGCTTAGAAGTGTGGCAGGGCGAGCAGTACTTC.

The V and J genes are TRBV20-1 and TRBJ1-3, with D possibly TRBD1 on 5 matching bases. The CDR3 totals 14 residues. CDR1 is DFQATT and CDR2 is SNEGSKA in the germline V gene (reference sequence). V was clipped by 0 bases and J by 5 bases, with 11 bases between them. The CDR3 region has the DNA TGCAGTGCTAGAGAACCCAGGGTCCGAAACACCATATATTTT. It codes for CSAREPRVRNTIYF.

A single count supports this clonotype. V is TRBV11-2 and J is TRBJ2-5, with 9 bases fitting TRBD2. The CDR3 runs 18 residues. V was clipped by 1 base and J by 2 bases; unmatched bases: 11. Germline lookup yields CDR1 SGHAT and CDR2 FQNNGV. CDR3 sequence reads: CASSLVGSGGTLQETQYF. The DNA of the CDR3 is TGTGCCAGCAGCTTAGTTGGCAGCGGGGGGACCCTACAAGAGACCCAGTACTTC.

The sample holds many counts of this clonotype. The DNA for the CDR3 is TGTGCCAGCAGCCTCAGGGAAGCGGGGGTTAGGACGTTCTTC. This sequence encodes CASSLREAGVRTFF. The chain recombines TRBV3-1 with TRBJ2-1; 8 positions match TRBD2. The CDR3 consists of 14 residues. Unmatched junction bases numbered 14, after V lost 4 bases and J lost 15 bases. Germline V CDR1 and CDR2: LGHDT, YNNKEL (reference sequence).

This clonotype was picked up many times. The chain is built from TRBV29-1 and TRBJ2-1, with 7 bases fitting TRBD1. With V trimmed by 0 bases and J by 6 bases, 5 bases remained unmatched. Germline V gene data show CDR1 as SQVTM and CDR2 as ANQGSEA. This CDR3 has 14 residues. CDR3 region: CSVEDSGQVNEQFF. The CDR3 DNA reads as TGCAGCGTTGAAGATTCAGGACAGGTCAATGAGCAGTTCTTC.

This clonotype was recorded a few times. A read error is likely, as this CDR3 ends without the conserved phenylalanine or tryptophan. The chain has TRBV6-2 or TRBV6-3 and TRBJ2-1; D gene unclear. Germline assignment: CDR1 MNHEY and CDR2 SVGEGT. The CDR3 extends over 12 amino acids. Trimming shortened V by 5 bases and J by 3 bases, and 5 bases separated the two germline ends. CDR3 sequence (DNA): TGTGCCAGCAGTACAAGCTACAATGAGCAGTTCATC. Encoded protein: CASSTSYNEQFI.

The table lists this clonotype with many counts. The chain couples TRBV27 to TRBJ2-1; D is uncertain. The V end was cut by 3 bases, the J end by 7 bases, with 10 bases between. This CDR3 contains 13 residues. Germline V gene lookup returns CDR1 MNHEY and CDR2 SMNVEV (reference sequence). The CDR3 DNA reads as TGTGCCAGCAGTTTTGGTCCCCAAAATGAGCAGTTCTTC. Translation: CASSFGPQNEQFF.

The rearrangement links TRBV3-1 to TRBJ1-4; D possibly corresponds to TRBD1 (5 bases). The CDR3 loop spans 14 amino acids. V lost 2 bases and J lost 4, with 8 bases in between. Germline CDR1 reads LGHDT; CDR2 reads YNNKEL (reference sequence). CDR3 DNA: TGTGCCAGCAGCCAACCAGGGTTTAATGAAAAACTGTTTTTT. It specifies CASSQPGFNEKLFF.

About this clonotype itself: Since a much larger clone is just one base distant, this may be a read error. The genes are TRBV3-1 and TRBJ2-7; 8 bases match TRBD2. The V and J ends lost 3 bases and 9 bases, in that order; junction bases with no gene match: 7. The CDR3 is made up of 13 amino acids. Germline CDR1 reads LGHDT; CDR2 reads YNNKEL (reference sequence). The CDR3 nucleotides are TGTGCCAGCAGCCAGTCTCGGGCGGGGGGGCAGTACTTC. This translates into CASSQSRAGGQYF.

This clonotype was seen a handful of times. This rearrangement joins TRBV6-2 or TRBV6-3 to TRBJ1-3; D gene ambiguous. The CDR3 contains 14 residues. V lost 2 bases and J lost 0, with 5 bases in between. CDR1 is MNHEY, CDR2 SVGEGT, per germline. The DNA of the CDR3 is TGTGCCAGCAGTTACGACCGCTCTGGAAACACCATATATTTT. This codes for CASSYDRSGNTIYF.

The sample holds many counts of this clonotype. V gene TRBV2 combines with J gene TRBJ1-2; the D is unclear. From germline, CDR1 is SNHLY and CDR2 FYNNEI. The CDR3 length is 13 residues. V was trimmed by 6 bases and J by 9 bases, leaving 17 bases between them. Here the CDR3 reads CASRIDVTERYTF. In DNA, the CDR3 is TGTGCCAGCAGGATAGACGTAACTGAGCGCTACACCTTC.

This clonotype has at least ten counts. This chain connects TRBV24-1 to TRBJ2-1, with 7 bases aligning to TRBD1. The CDR3 consists of 16 residues. Germline assignment: CDR1 KGHDR and CDR2 SFDVKD. Unmatched junction bases numbered 5, after V lost 4 bases and J lost 0 bases. The CDR3 reads CATSDPGTVSYNEQFF. CDR3 DNA sequence: TGTGCCACCAGTGACCCCGGGACAGTCTCCTACAATGAGCAGTTCTTC.

This clonotype has only a few counts. The chain is built from TRBV9 and TRBJ2-7; 10 nucleotides align to TRBD2. This CDR3 spans 16 amino acids. Germline CDR1 SGDLS, CDR2 YYNGEE. Trimming took 4 bases from V and 3 from J; bases not matched to a gene: 10. CDR3 nucleotide sequence: TGTGCCAGCAGCTCTGGGGTCAGCGGGGGGGTCTACGAGCAGTACTTC. The encoded protein is CASSSGVSGGVYEQYF.

The V and J genes are TRBV7-2 and TRBJ2-7; 10 bases fit TRBD2. The length of the CDR3 is 15 residues. V shed 4 bases and J 4 bases; nucleotides not matched to a gene: 7. Germline CDR1 is SGHTA and CDR2 is FQGNSA. The CDR3 loop is CASSWSGGALYEQYF. In nucleotides, the CDR3 is TGTGCCAGCAGCTGGAGCGGGGGGGCCTTATACGAGCAGTACTTC.

This clonotype came up many times. The chain uses TRBV18 and TRBJ1-5; D is unresolved. CDR3 length: 16 amino acids. Per germline, CDR1 KGHSH and CDR2 LQKENI. The ends were cut back, 2 bases at V and 1 base at J, with 12 bases in the middle. CDR3 sequence: CASSPGSGWSNQPQHF. The CDR3 bases are TGTGCCAGCTCACCAGGATCGGGCTGGAGCAATCAGCCCCAGCATTTT.

This clonotype was recorded only once. The chain is built from TRBV7-2 and TRBJ2-3; perhaps TRBD2 as D (6 bases). V was cut by 7 bases and J by 1 base, with 12 bases left in between. The germline V gene encodes CDR1 SGHTA and CDR2 FQGNSA. The CDR3 runs to 14 residues. CDR3 sequence reads: CASKTRGRTDTQYF. CDR3 nucleotides: TGTGCCAGCAAGACGCGGGGTCGCACAGATACGCAGTATTTT.

In this sample, this clonotype turned up many times. The rearrangement uses TRBV6-1 and TRBJ1-1; D may be TRBD1 (6 bases). CDR1 and CDR2 (germline): MNHNS, SASEGT. Trimming stripped 3 bases from V and 5 bases from J, with 16 bases between. This CDR3 contains 15 residues. CDR3 DNA: TGTGCCAGCAGTGAGCTACAGGGCGGGAGTACTGAAGCTTTCTTT. This encodes CASSELQGGSTEAFF.

In its sample, this clonotype was seen many times. This chain links TRBV30 with TRBJ2-1; TRBD2 might be the D (6 bases). V shed 0 bases and J shed 3 bases, with 15 bases lying between them. Germline lookup yields CDR1 GTSNPN and CDR2 SVGIG (reference sequence). The CDR3 has 16 residues. The chain's CDR3 is CAWSVRRGRLYNEQFF. The CDR3 coding sequence is TGTGCCTGGAGTGTACGGCGGGGTCGGCTCTACAATGAGCAGTTCTTC.

This clonotype occurred many times. Written as DNA, the CDR3 is TGTGCCAGCAGTCTAGGGGGCTTAGTGGCGGGAAACATTCAGTACTTC. Translation: CASSLGGLVAGNIQYF. This chain connects TRBV28 to TRBJ2-4, with 7 bases that match TRBD1. V was clipped by 5 bases and J by 6 bases; unmatched bases: 13. The CDR3 is made up of 16 amino acids. Germline CDR1 is MDHEN and CDR2 is SYDVKM.